This T cell receptor beta chain appears in the sequencing data of a study of tumor-infiltrating lymphocytes in glioblastoma multiforme. Study-level results: TCR plus mutation findings rest on a single glioblastoma patient. Unequal TCR RNA per T cell might skew measured clone sizes.

This clonotype was seen many times. The antigen remains unidentified. Three nested ARM-PCR rounds with V-beta and C-beta primers built TCRB libraries. TCRB cDNA was made from 0.4 to 0.6 ug total RNA. TCRdb reprocessed the multiplex PCR reads with MiXCR, giving one entry per CDR3 protein. The data hold 12,000 or so distinct CDR3 sequences, with 66% observed a single time. The germline V gene has CDR1 SGHDT and CDR2 YYEEEE. With 0 bases removed from V and 2 bases from J, the gap between germline ends came to 12 bases. This CDR3 is 15 amino acids long. The chain has TRBV5-6 and TRBJ2-7, with D possibly being TRBD2 (5 bases). The origin of this receptor is a male donor with glioblastoma. Specimen: brain tumor tissue. Here the CDR3 DNA reads TGTGCCAGCAGCTTGGGAGTCACTAGGGCCTACGAGCAGTACTTC. Translated, it gives CASSLGVTRAYEQYF.